This TCR beta chain is from a study of blood T cells in healthy people across ages (dated by TCRdb to about 2015). Background for the entire study: Template switching captured roughly one uniquely barcoded TCR beta cDNA molecule per two T cells in model experiments. Age-related changes in TCR beta repertoire diversity were measured in the study by deep sequencing normalized with unique cDNA molecular identifiers. Donors were grouped into four age groups: young (average roughly 15 years), middle-aged (39), aged (around 66) and long-lived (around 80). For two donors (one aged 18 to 30 and one aged 80 or older), the study analyzed two additional independent replicas of 1 million unique cDNA reads from the same blood draw.

Points the paper makes about the study in general: Observed TCR beta diversity correlated strongly with the percentage of naive T cells measured by flow cytometry. Total diversity estimates from one million sequenced T cells were considered lower bounds and underestimates. Since profiling was done on bulk unsorted PBMCs, naive and antigen-experienced compartments could not be conclusively compared. Donor CMV infection status was unknown, potentially confounding age-related changes in expanded clonotypes. As age increased, observed TCR beta diversity per million T cells dropped in a roughly linear way, and a significant reduction was already evident by age 40. Compared with the aged group, the long-lived group had more naive CD4+ T cells, fewer expanded clones and increased TCR diversity, a pattern suggesting age selection.

About this clonotype itself: What this receptor recognizes is not known. No much larger clone exists at a distance of one base, and base qualities are not known.

Systemically healthy Caucasian individuals from Russia, 35 to 50 in total and aged about 6 to 95 years, were included as donors. Each donor gave about 10 milliliters of peripheral blood, drawn into EDTA-treated Vacutainer tubes. PBMCs were isolated by Ficoll-Paque density-gradient centrifugation, with at least 6 million obtained per sample. Total RNA, at least 5 micrograms per sample, was extracted from PBMCs with Trizol reagent. For every donor, an aliquot of PBMCs went through flow cytometry to measure the percentages of naive CD45RAhigh/CD27high T cells. The CDR3 starts with the cysteine, ends with the phenylalanine, and has 14 residues. Here the CDR3 DNA is all that survives: 42 bases in frame from base 1. Trimming takes 2 bases from V and 5 bases from J, and the germline ends sit 13 bases apart. The germline V gene supplies CDR1 SGHRS and CDR2 YFSETQ. The library came from 5' RACE. The sample was run on an Illumina HiSeq 2500. A second about 7 to 12 cycle PCR used a sample-barcoded 5' primer and a J-beta primer mix. Each TCR beta cDNA molecule received a unique molecular identifier from a template-switch 5' adaptor carrying 12 random nucleotides. At least 3 million CDR3-containing paired-end reads were obtained from each sample. First-strand cDNA was synthesized from all RNA with the Mint cDNA synthesis kit, primed by a TRBC-specific oligonucleotide. All cDNA was treated with uracil-DNA glycosylase and then went through a first 18-cycle PCR with the universal primers M1SS and BC2_uni_R. The paper's data handling went like this. Each sample was normalized by randomly selecting 1 million high-quality reads, each carrying a distinct molecular identifier. Instead of being binned into consensus sequences, reads that shared molecular identifiers were thrown out. MiTCR, run with a Q25 quality threshold and the strictest error-elimination algorithm, handled CDR3 identification, clonotype clustering and error correction. A nonparametric unseen species model with Euler transformation was used to estimate lower-bound total TCR beta diversity. Using fastp trimming at Q25 and MiXCR clonotype assembly, TCRdb reanalyzed the public sequencing data and kept in-frame beta chains. When rows share a CDR3 protein, they turn into one entry using the most common DNA and genes. TCRdb assigned the V and J calls; the authors' analysis was not used. This sample holds 800,000 to 950,000 distinct CDR3 sequences; 25% to 30% were observed only once. Together, the top ten hold about 9.4% of the sample.

These data were also filed under a second study, of T cells of mothers and their children. The second study's authors report: Donors were nine systemically healthy Caucasian individuals: three mothers and their six children. cDNA synthesis used all of the extracted RNA, with about 1.5 ug of RNA in each 15 ul reaction. In the second PCR, the M1S primer introduced both the sample barcodes and 2-4 random nucleotides. Over 8.5 million TCR beta CDR3 reads came from each mother, compared with around 3 million reads from each child. In both related and unrelated pairs, thymic selection shapes the output of TCR recombination in a similar way, with inherited differences having only a minor effect. Related mother-child pairs always showed normalized repertoire overlap that was slightly higher than in unrelated mother-child pairs, though the difference was never significant. No persistent microchimeric T cell clones were detected, at a sensitivity of approximately 110 clones per million clonotypes. Deep NGS was used in the study to compare the TCR beta repertoires of mothers and children and to look for features that separate related mother-child pairs from unrelated individuals. On average, the children were 11 +/- 4 years old, while the mothers were about 37 +/- 4 years old. After adapter ligation was performed with NEBNext reagents, the libraries were sequenced on an Illumina HiSeq 2000 with 100+100 nt paired-end reads. To prevent cross-contamination, the mother and child libraries were prepared one month apart and sequenced in separate runs. For each donor, somewhere between roughly 500,000 and 2,100,000 distinct TCR beta clonotypes were identified. Naive TCR beta clonotypes were estimated from low-frequency clonotypes matched to each donor's FACS-determined naive share, without sorting.

This sequence uses TRBV5-1 and TRBJ2-5; the D call is tentative, TRBD1 or TRBD2, as each matches 5 bases. The sequence came from a woman aged 40 to 50 in good health. Sequencing was carried out using blood. The CDR3 sequence is CASSFGTPRETQYF. In nucleotides, the sequence is TGCGCCAGCAGCTTCGGGACCCCTCGGGAGACCCAGTACTTC.